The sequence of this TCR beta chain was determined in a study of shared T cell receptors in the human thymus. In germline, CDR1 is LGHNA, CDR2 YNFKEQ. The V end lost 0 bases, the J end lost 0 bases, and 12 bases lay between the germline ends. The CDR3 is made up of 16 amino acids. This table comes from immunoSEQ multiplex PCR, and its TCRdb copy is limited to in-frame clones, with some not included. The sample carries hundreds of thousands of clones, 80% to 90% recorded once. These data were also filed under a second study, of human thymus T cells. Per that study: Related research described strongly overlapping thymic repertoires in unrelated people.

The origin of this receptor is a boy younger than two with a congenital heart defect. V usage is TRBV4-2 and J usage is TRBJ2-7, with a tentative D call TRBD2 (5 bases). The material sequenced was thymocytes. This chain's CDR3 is CASSQDGGPSSYEQYF. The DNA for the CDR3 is TGTGCCAGCAGCCAAGATGGAGGTCCTAGCTCCTACGAGCAGTACTTC.